This T cell receptor beta chain was identified in a study of blood T cell repertoires in COVID-19. Across the whole study: T cells, B-cell-depleted T cells, or PBMCs provided the cDNA or gDNA that served as material.

The J segment lost 7 bases and the V segment lost 0 bases, leaving 6 bases of the junction unmatched. From germline, CDR1 is SGHRS and CDR2 YFSETQ. CDR3 length equals 15 residues. Assay: immunoSEQ multiplex PCR; the TCRdb copy retains only in-frame clones and omits some. The repertoire includes 220,000 or so clones, 85% to 90% of them detected once, and roughly 16% sits in the top ten. The sequencing input was PBMCs or T cells enriched from blood (not recorded which). This receptor was taken from a man younger than 40 who had been exposed to COVID-19. This chain uses TRBV5-1 with TRBJ1-4; 7 bases line up with TRBD1. The CDR3 DNA is TGCGCCAGCAGCTTGGATGAGGGGGCAGGTGAAAAACTGTTTTTT. Translation: CASSLDEGAGEKLFF.